Sequencing of this TCR beta chain was carried out in a study of CD8 T cells in Susac syndrome. With random hexamers, reverse transcription was performed on roughly 0.5 to 1 ug of RNA. MiXCR, applied by TCRdb to the immunoSEQ multiplex PCR reads, yields one record per CDR3 protein. The sample gives about 150,000 distinct CDR3 sequences, roughly 95% of which show up once; roughly 0.16% is in the top ten. CD8+ and CD4+ T cells taken from blood had their TCR beta sequenced. Patients with Susac syndrome fulfilled recently defined diagnostic criteria for definite or probable disease. Both CD4+ and CD8+ T cells were negatively isolated, and TEMRA cells underwent FACS enrichment. CDR1 and CDR2 (germline): SGDLS, YYNGEE. With 1 base removed from V and 7 bases from J, the gap between germline ends came to 9 bases. This CDR3 spans 13 amino acids.

Sequenced input: CD4+ T cells from PBMCs. This receptor was obtained from a human donor with Susac syndrome. This chain links TRBV9 with TRBJ2-1, with D uncertain. CDR3 nucleotides: TGTGCCAGCAGCGTAATGGGAAGGAATGAGCAGTTCTTC. This encodes CASSVMGRNEQFF.